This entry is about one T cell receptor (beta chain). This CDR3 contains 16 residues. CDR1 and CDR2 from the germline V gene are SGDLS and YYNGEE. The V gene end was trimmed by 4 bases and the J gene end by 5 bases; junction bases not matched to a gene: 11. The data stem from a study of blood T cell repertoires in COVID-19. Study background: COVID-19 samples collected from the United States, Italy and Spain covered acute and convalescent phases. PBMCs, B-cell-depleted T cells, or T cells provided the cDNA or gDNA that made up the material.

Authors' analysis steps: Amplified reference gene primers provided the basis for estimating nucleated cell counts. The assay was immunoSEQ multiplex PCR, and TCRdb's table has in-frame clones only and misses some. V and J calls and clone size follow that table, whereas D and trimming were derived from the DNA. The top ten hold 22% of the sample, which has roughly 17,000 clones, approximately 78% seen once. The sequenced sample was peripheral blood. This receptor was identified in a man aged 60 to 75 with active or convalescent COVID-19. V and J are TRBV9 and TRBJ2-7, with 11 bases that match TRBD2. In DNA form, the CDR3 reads TGTGCCAGCAGCCGAACCACCTGGGGACTAGCGGACGAGCAGTACTTC. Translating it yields CASSRTTWGLADEQYF.